This is a list of T cell receptor beta chains from one sample in a study of shared clonotypes between healthy human individuals. Libraries were prepared by immunoSEQ multiplex PCR; TCRdb keeps only in-frame clonotypes and omits some of them. The table has approximately 2.1 million clones, 90% to 95% seen once. Sequenced sample: naive CD4+ T cells from PBMCs. These receptors were collected from a man aged 18 to 29 in good health. Some clones in this sample may be carry-over from other donors' samples. Each CDR3 is given with its conserved first and last residue. Each record gives: D gene, V gene, J gene, clone size, CDR3 DNA, CDR3 protein. The D gene is left open where the match is weak. Part of the rows lack a size; the others show once, few, many or a class for expanded clones.

TRBD1	TRBV4-3	TRBJ2-5	-	TGCGCCAGCAGCCAAGGGACAGGGGCCAGGGAGACCCAGTACTTC	CASSQGTGARETQYF
-	TRBV13	TRBJ2-5	-	TGTGCCAGCTCTCCCTTGGGTGGTAGGGCGGCCCAGTACTTC	CASSPLGGRAAQYF
-	TRBV27	TRBJ1-4	-	TGTGCCAGCAGACAGGGAGTTTGGGGAAAACTGTTTTTT	CASRQGVWGKLFF
-	TRBV11-1	TRBJ2-7	once	TGTGCCAGCAGCACTAGACAGGCTCCCGACGAGCAGTACTTC	CASSTRQAPDEQYF
-	TRBV6-5	TRBJ1-1	once	TGTGCCAGCAGTTACTCACGGGGCAGCACTGAAGCTTTCTTT	CASSYSRGSTEAFF
-	TRBV19	TRBJ1-2	-	TGTGCCAGTAGTGTTGACAGGATTAACTATGGCTACACCTTC	CASSVDRINYGYTF
-	TRBV9	TRBJ2-2	-	TGTGCCAGCAGCCCTAGGGGCACCGGGGAGCTGTTTTTT	CASSPRGTGELFF
-	TRBV5-5	TRBJ1-5	-	TGTGCCAGCAGCTCCCCGGGAGGGCAGCCCCAGCATTTT	CASSSPGGQPQHF
-	TRBV18	TRBJ2-5	-	TGTGCCAGCTCACCTTCGGGCGAAGAGACCCAGTACTTC	CASSPSGEETQYF
TRBD2	TRBV28	TRBJ2-5	-	TGTGCCAGCAGTTTGGCGGGAGGGCCGGAGACCCAGTACTTC	CASSLAGGPETQYF
-	TRBV2	TRBJ2-5	-	TGTGCCAGCAGTGATGTGGGCGCAGAGACCCAGTACTTC	CASSDVGAETQYF
-	TRBV6-6	TRBJ2-2	once	TGTGCCAGCAGTTACATGGCGGGATCCGACACCGGGGAGCTGTTTTTT	CASSYMAGSDTGELFF
TRBD1	TRBV7-8	TRBJ1-2	-	TGTGCCAGCAGCTTGCGTGACAGGGACTATGGCTACACCTTC	CASSLRDRDYGYTF
-	TRBV6-5	TRBJ2-7	once	TGTGCCAGCAGCAACATAGGGATCTCCTACGAGCAGTACTTC	CASSNIGISYEQYF
-	TRBV21-1	TRBJ2-2	once	TGTGCCAGCAGCAAAGATGCCGTAGCGGGATCGCCCACCGGGGAGCTGTTTTTT	CASSKDAVAGSPTGELFF
-	TRBV15	TRBJ2-5	-	TGTGCCACCAGCATCAGACAGACCGGCAAGACCCAGTACTTC	CATSIRQTGKTQYF
-	TRBV6-1	TRBJ2-7	-	TGTGCCAGCAGTGAGATAGCGAGTTCCTACGAGCAGTACTTC	CASSEIASSYEQYF
TRBD1	TRBV19	TRBJ2-1	-	TGTGCCAGTACGACCATATGGACAGGGGAACGCAATGAGCAGTTCTTC	CASTTIWTGERNEQFF
TRBD1	TRBV4-1	TRBJ1-1	-	TGCGCCAGCAGCCGATCGACAGGGGGTGTAGCTGAAGCTTTCTTT	CASSRSTGGVAEAFF
-	TRBV18	TRBJ1-2	-	TGTGCCAGCTCACCAGGTAGCTCTGGTAACTATGGCTACACCTTC	CASSPGSSGNYGYTF
-	TRBV2	TRBJ1-1	-	TGTGCCAGCAGTGACTTAGGACAGAACACTGAAGCTTTCTTT	CASSDLGQNTEAFF
-	TRBV7-7	TRBJ2-2	-	TGTGCCAGCAGCAGGGATCCCGGGGAGCTGTTTTTT	CASSRDPGELFF
-	TRBV7-8	TRBJ2-7	-	TGTGCCAGCAGCTTGGGGAAAAACGAGCAGTACTTC	CASSLGKNEQYF
TRBD1	TRBV7-2	TRBJ2-1	-	TGTGCCAGCAGCTTAATGGGACAGGGGTTCGATGAGCAGTTCTTC	CASSLMGQGFDEQFF
-	TRBV28	TRBJ1-5	-	TGTGCCAGCAGTTTATTTCGCAGGAATCAGCCCCAGCATTTT	CASSLFRRNQPQHF
-	TRBV15	TRBJ1-5	-	TGTGCCACCAGCAGATCCGGGGCGCGGATTCAGCCCCAGCATTTT	CATSRSGARIQPQHF
-	TRBV11-2	TRBJ1-3	-	TGTGCCAGCAGCTTCACGGGGAGCTCTGGAAACACCATATATTTT	CASSFTGSSGNTIYF
-	TRBV7-9	TRBJ2-7	-	TGTGCCAGCAGCCGGGCACAGGGTACCTACGAGCAGTACTTC	CASSRAQGTYEQYF
-	TRBV5-6	TRBJ2-7	-	TGTGCCAGCAGCGGGGTCTCCTACGAGCAGTACTTC	CASSGVSYEQYF
-	TRBV9	TRBJ2-3	-	TGTGCCAGCAGCGACGGCCCGGGAGATACGCAGTATTTT	CASSDGPGDTQYF
-	TRBV11-2	TRBJ2-7	once	TGTGCCAGCAGCTCCAAGTGGTGGGGGGCCAGCGAGCAGTACTTC	CASSSKWWGASEQYF
-	TRBV30	TRBJ2-4	-	TGTGCCTGGAGCTGGGGGGCGAGGGACATTCAGTACTTC	CAWSWGARDIQYF
-	TRBV6-5	TRBJ2-5	-	TGTGCCAGCAGTTACCCGGATCCCCAAAAGACCCAGTACTTC	CASSYPDPQKTQYF
TRBD1	TRBV4-1	TRBJ1-2	-	TGCGCCAGCAGCCCCCGACAGGGTGATAGCGGCTACACCTTC	CASSPRQGDSGYTF
-	TRBV28	TRBJ1-4	-	TGTGCCAGCAGTTTCATACAGGGACTCCGGGAAAAACTGTTTTTT	CASSFIQGLREKLFF
-	TRBV5-1	TRBJ2-7	-	TGCGCCAGCAGCCGACTGCCTACCTATAACGAGCAGTACTTC	CASSRLPTYNEQYF
-	TRBV6-1	TRBJ1-5	-	TGTGCCAGCAGTGACCCGGAGCCCCAGCATTTT	CASSDPEPQHF
-	TRBV7-2	TRBJ2-2	-	TGTGCCAGCAGCTTAGAGTGGACCGGGGAGCTGTTTTTT	CASSLEWTGELFF
TRBD1	TRBV29-1	TRBJ1-2	-	TGCAGCGTGATACAGGGGACAGACTATTACTATGGCTACACCTTC	CSVIQGTDYYYGYTF
-	TRBV19	TRBJ2-7	-	TGTGCCAGTAGTCCAGAACAGGGAGTTCCCTCCTACGAGCAGTACTTC	CASSPEQGVPSYEQYF
-	TRBV27	TRBJ2-1	-	TGTGCCAGCAGTTTACCCATACGTCTCAATGAGCAGTTCTTC	CASSLPIRLNEQFF
TRBD2	TRBV14	TRBJ2-3	-	TGTGCCAGCAGCGCATCTAGCGGGACTTTGACAGATACGCAGTATTTT	CASSASSGTLTDTQYF
-	TRBV7-9	TRBJ2-3	-	TGTGCCAGTACGAACCGGGCCCAAAGTCCAGATACGCAGTATTTT	CASTNRAQSPDTQYF
-	TRBV6-5	TRBJ2-5	-	TGTGCCAGCAGTTACGACTCCGTTCTAGAGACCCAGTACTTC	CASSYDSVLETQYF
-	TRBV15	TRBJ1-4	-	TGTGCCACCAGCAGACTCCGGGCCGCGCATGAAAAACTGTTTTTT	CATSRLRAAHEKLFF
-	TRBV19	TRBJ1-4	-	TGTGCCAGTAGTATTGACAGGACTAATGAAAAACTGTTTTTT	CASSIDRTNEKLFF
-	TRBV27	TRBJ2-7	-	TGTGCCAGCAGAAACTACCGGGGCCAATCCTACGAGCAGTACTTC	CASRNYRGQSYEQYF
TRBD2	TRBV5-1	TRBJ2-7	-	TGCGCCAGCAGTGAGACTAGCGGGAGGGCCACAGAGCAGTACTTC	CASSETSGRATEQYF
-	TRBV7-9	TRBJ2-1	once	TGTGCCAGCAGCTTAAACCTCTACAATGAGCAGTTCTTC	CASSLNLYNEQFF
-	TRBV30	TRBJ1-1	-	TGTGCCTGGACCCTCAACACTGAAGCTTTCTTT	CAWTLNTEAFF
-	TRBV28	TRBJ2-6	-	TGTGCCAGCAGTCCCCCGGGGCGAGCAGTCCTCAAGGCCAACGTCCTGACTTTC	CASSPPGRAVLKANVLTF
TRBD2	TRBV28	TRBJ2-1	few	TGTGCCAGCAGTTTAGATGGACTAGCGGTAGGAGGGAATGAGCAGTTCTTC	CASSLDGLAVGGNEQFF
-	TRBV18	TRBJ2-5	-	TGTGCCAGCTCACGCTCGGGACAACTAGAGACCCAGTACTTC	CASSRSGQLETQYF
-	TRBV6-5	TRBJ2-6	-	TGTGCCAGCAGTTACTCGCCAGCGGCTGGGGCCAACGTCCTGACTTTC	CASSYSPAAGANVLTF